This T cell receptor beta chain appears in the sequencing data of a study of graft-versus-host responses after intestinal transplantation. Generated by immunoSEQ multiplex PCR, the TCRdb table keeps only in-frame clones and is missing some. The profile shows 84,000 or so clones, around 83% of them singletons. Comment on this clone: The antigen is not known.

The CDR3 is 16 amino acids. The V gene lost 7 bases and the J gene lost 3 bases, with 16 bases spanning the gap. Germline lookup yields CDR1 SNHLY and CDR2 FYNNEI. This clonotype was obtained from a human donor who received an intestinal transplant. The chain combines TRBV2 with TRBJ1-6; no reliable D call. This material consisted of unstimulated CD4+ T cells sorted from spleen or lymph node cells, taken before intestinal transplant. CDR3 loop: CASNHGIPFYNSPLHF. For the CDR3, the DNA is TGTGCCAGCAACCACGGGATTCCTTTCTATAATTCACCCCTCCACTTT.